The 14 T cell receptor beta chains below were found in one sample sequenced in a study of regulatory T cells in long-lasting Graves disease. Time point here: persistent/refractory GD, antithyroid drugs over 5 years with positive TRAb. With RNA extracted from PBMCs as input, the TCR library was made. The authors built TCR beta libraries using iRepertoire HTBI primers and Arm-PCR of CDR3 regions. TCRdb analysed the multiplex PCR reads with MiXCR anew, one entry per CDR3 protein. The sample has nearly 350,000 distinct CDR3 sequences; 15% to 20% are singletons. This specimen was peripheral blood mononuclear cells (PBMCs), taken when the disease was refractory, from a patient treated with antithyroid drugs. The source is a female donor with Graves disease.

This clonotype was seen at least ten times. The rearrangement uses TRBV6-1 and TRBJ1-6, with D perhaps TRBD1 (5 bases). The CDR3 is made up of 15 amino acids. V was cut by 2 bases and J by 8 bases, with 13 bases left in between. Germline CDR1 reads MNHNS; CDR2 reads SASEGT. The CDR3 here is CASSEWGTLYSPLHF. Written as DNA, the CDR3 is TGTGCCAGCAGTGAATGGGGGACTCTTTATTCACCCCTCCACTTT.

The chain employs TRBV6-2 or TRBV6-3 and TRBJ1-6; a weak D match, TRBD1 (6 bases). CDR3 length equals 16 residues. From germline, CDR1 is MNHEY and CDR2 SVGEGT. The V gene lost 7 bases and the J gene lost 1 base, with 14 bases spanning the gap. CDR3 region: CASTNKQGSYNSPLHF. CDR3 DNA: TGTGCCAGCACTAATAAACAGGGTTCCTATAATTCACCCCTCCACTTT.

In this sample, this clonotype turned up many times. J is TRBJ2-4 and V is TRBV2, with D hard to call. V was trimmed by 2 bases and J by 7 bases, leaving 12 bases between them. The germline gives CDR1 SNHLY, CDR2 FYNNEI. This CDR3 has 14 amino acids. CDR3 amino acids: CASSENPQENIQYF. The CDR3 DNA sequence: TGTGCCAGCAGTGAAAACCCCCAGGAGAACATTCAGTACTTC.

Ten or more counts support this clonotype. CDR3 in DNA: TGTGCCAGCATGCGGGGGGAGAATCAGCCCCAGCATTTT. This gives the protein CASMRGENQPQHF. The chain links TRBV6-1 to TRBJ1-5, with D perhaps matching TRBD1 (5 bases). The CDR3 has 13 residues. Trimming took 7 bases from V and 4 from J, leaving 11 bases between them. Germline CDR1 reads MNHNS; CDR2 reads SASEGT.

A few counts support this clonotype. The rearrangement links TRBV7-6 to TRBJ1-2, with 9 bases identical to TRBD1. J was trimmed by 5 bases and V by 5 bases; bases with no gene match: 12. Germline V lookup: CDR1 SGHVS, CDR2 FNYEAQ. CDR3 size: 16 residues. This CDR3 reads CASSPEARDRAYGYTF. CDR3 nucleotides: TGTGCCAGCAGCCCCGAGGCCAGGGACAGGGCTTATGGCTACACCTTC.

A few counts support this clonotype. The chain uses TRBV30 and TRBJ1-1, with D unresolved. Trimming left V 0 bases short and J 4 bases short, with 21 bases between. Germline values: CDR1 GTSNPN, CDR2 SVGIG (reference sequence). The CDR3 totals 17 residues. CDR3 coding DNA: TGTGCCTGGAGTGTACTACGGGCGAATCCCCGCGGCACTGAAGCTTTCTTT. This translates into CAWSVLRANPRGTEAFF.

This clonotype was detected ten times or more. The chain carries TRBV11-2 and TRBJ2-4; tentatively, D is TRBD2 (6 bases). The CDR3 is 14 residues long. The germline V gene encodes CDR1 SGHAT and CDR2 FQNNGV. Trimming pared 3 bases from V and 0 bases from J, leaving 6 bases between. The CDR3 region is CASSLRGAKNIQYF. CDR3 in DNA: TGTGCCAGCAGCTTGCGGGGAGCCAAAAACATTCAGTACTTC.

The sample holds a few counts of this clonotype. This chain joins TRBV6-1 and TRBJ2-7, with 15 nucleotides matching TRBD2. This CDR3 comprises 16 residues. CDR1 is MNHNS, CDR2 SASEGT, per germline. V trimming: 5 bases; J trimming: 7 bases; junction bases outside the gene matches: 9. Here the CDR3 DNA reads TGTGCCAGCAGTAGAGGACTAGCGGGGGGGCCGGGGGAGCAGTACTTC. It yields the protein CASSRGLAGGPGEQYF.

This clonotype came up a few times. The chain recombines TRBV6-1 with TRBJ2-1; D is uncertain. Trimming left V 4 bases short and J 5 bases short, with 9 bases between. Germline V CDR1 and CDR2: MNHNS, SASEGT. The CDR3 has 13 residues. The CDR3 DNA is TGTGCCAGCAGTGGAGATAGGAACAATGAGCAGTTCTTC. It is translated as CASSGDRNNEQFF.

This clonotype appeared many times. The CDR3 bases are TGTGCCAGCAGTCAACGAGGCTACACCATATATTTT. This translates into CASSQRGYTIYF. The chain recombines TRBV28 with TRBJ1-3; D not resolved. Germline lookup yields CDR1 MDHEN and CDR2 SYDVKM. The ends were cut back, 5 bases at V and 8 bases at J, with 10 bases in the middle. The length of the CDR3 is 12 residues. The whole variable domain, filled in from reference TRBV28 and TRBJ1-3, reads DVKVTQSSRYLVKRTGEKVFLECVQDMDHENMFWYRQDPGLGLRLIYFSYDVKMKEKGDIPEGYSVSREKKERFSLILESASTNQTSMYLCASSQRGYTIYFGEGSWLTVV.

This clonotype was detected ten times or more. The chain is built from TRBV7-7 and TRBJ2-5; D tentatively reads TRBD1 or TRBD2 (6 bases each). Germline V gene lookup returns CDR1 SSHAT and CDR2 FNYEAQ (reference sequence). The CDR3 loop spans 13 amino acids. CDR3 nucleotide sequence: TGTGCTAGCGGACAGAACTACCAAGAGACCCAGTACTTC. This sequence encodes CASGQNYQETQYF.

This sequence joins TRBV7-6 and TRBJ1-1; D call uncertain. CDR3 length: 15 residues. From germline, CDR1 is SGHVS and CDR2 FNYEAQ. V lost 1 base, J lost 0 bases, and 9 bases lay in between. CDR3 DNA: TGTGCCAGCAGCTTAGAGGACGGGATGAACACTGAAGCTTTCTTT. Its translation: CASSLEDGMNTEAFF.

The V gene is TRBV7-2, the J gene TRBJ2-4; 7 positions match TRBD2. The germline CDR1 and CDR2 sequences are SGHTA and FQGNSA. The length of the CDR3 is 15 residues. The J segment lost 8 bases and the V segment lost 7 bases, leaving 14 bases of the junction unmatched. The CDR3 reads CASTPYGGSKDIQYF. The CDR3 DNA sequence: TGTGCCAGCACCCCATACGGGGGGAGTAAGGACATTCAGTACTTC. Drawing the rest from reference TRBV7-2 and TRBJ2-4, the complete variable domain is GAGVSQSPSNKVTEKGKDVELRCDPISGHTALYWYRQSLGQGLEFLIYFQGNSAPDKSGLPSDRFSAERTGGSVSTLTIQRTQQEDSAVYLCASTPYGGSKDIQYFGAGTRLSVL.

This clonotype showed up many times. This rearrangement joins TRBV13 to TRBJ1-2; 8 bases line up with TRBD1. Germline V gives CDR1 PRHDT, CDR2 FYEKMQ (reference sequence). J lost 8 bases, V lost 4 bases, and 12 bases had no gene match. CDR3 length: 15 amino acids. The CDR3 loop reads CASSSQGANLGGYTF. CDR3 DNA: TGTGCCAGCAGCTCGCAGGGGGCGAACCTTGGAGGCTACACCTTC.